Described below is a single T cell receptor beta chain sequence and its context. This sample was included in a study of blood T cell repertoires in COVID-19. Turning to the study itself: The origin of the acute and convalescent COVID-19 samples was the United States, Italy and Spain.

The germline V gene has CDR1 PRHDT and CDR2 FYEKMQ (reference sequence). V was shortened by 4 bases and J by 6 bases, with 31 bases between the two germline ends. The CDR3 runs to 19 residues. In the authors' workflow: Reference gene primer amplification in the assay estimated nucleated cell counts. Assay used: immunoSEQ multiplex PCR; TCRdb lists only in-frame clones, some missing. V and J calls and clone size are as listed in that table; D and trimming were resolved from the DNA. This sample carries about 250,000 clones, about 68% of them seen once, and the ten largest clones take more than 2.5%. This receptor was identified in a woman aged 80 or over with acute or convalescent COVID-19. The sequencing sample was made of peripheral blood. The chain joins TRBV13 to TRBJ2-7; possible D gene TRBD1, 5 bases. The CDR3 coding sequence is TGTGCCAGCAGCTCCCTCCCCCGTCGACAGTACCGAAATGTGGGCGAGCAGTACTTC. Translating gives CASSSLPRRQYRNVGEQYF.